This TCR beta chain was found in a study of blood T cell repertoires in COVID-19. About the research overall: Spain, Italy and the United States supplied samples that represented acute and convalescent COVID-19.

Sequenced by immunoSEQ multiplex PCR; TCRdb stores in-frame clones only, minus some. The sample consists of about 480,000 clones, 88% of them appearing once. Donors of Cohort 3 who recovered were those that had two negative PCRs, clearance, or symptom resolution. The CDR3 consists of 14 residues. Germline CDR1 MNHEY, CDR2 SMNVEV (reference sequence). The V end lost 5 bases, the J end lost 0 bases, and 11 bases lay between the germline ends. The clonotype comes from a woman aged 40 to 50 who had recovered from COVID-19. The chain is built from TRBV27 and TRBJ2-7; D is unclear. The sequenced sample was PBMCs or T cells enriched from blood (not recorded which). This CDR3 reads CASSPDTSSYEQYF. The CDR3 DNA sequence: TGTGCCAGCAGTCCTGACACAAGCTCCTACGAGCAGTACTTC.